This is a list of T cell receptor beta chains from one sample in a study of shared clonotypes between healthy human individuals. The repertoire was sequenced with immunoSEQ multiplex PCR; TCRdb's copy has only in-frame clones and lacks some. The sample has roughly 2 million clones, 85% to 95% seen once. Specimen: naive CD4+ T cells sorted from blood. All receptors derive from a man between 18 and 35 years old in good health. CDR3s include the opening cysteine and the closing phenylalanine or tryptophan. Each record gives: D gene, J gene, clone size, V gene, CDR3 DNA, CDR3 protein. The D gene is left open where the match is weak. Part of the rows lack a size; the others show once, few, many or a class for expanded clones.

D gene: TRBD2; J gene: TRBJ2-7; clone size: NA; V gene: TRBV10-3; CDR3 DNA: TGTGCCACCGCGGGGACTAGCGGCCCCTACGAGCAGTACTTC; CDR3 protein: CATAGTSGPYEQYF
D gene: NA; J gene: TRBJ2-2; clone size: NA; V gene: TRBV29-1; CDR3 DNA: TGCAGCGTTGAGGTGGCTCTGACGAACACCGGGGAGCTGTTTTTT; CDR3 protein: CSVEVALTNTGELFF
D gene: NA; J gene: TRBJ1-5; clone size: NA; V gene: TRBV29-1; CDR3 DNA: TGCAGCGTTCTCGACGGATCCAATCAGCCCCAGCATTTT; CDR3 protein: CSVLDGSNQPQHF
D gene: NA; J gene: TRBJ1-4; clone size: NA; V gene: TRBV7-9; CDR3 DNA: TGTGCCAGCAGCCCCCCGTGGCTGAATGAAAAACTGTTTTTT; CDR3 protein: CASSPPWLNEKLFF
D gene: TRBD2; J gene: TRBJ2-5; clone size: once; V gene: TRBV6-1; CDR3 DNA: TGTGCCAGTACCTTAGCGGGAGGTGGGGAGACCCAGTACTTC; CDR3 protein: CASTLAGGGETQYF
D gene: TRBD1; J gene: TRBJ1-5; clone size: NA; V gene: TRBV27; CDR3 DNA: TGTGCCAGCAGTTTATGGGTTCGGACCGGGACAGAGGACTTTCAGCCCCAGCATTTT; CDR3 protein: CASSLWVRTGTEDFQPQHF
D gene: TRBD1; J gene: TRBJ2-7; clone size: NA; V gene: TRBV14; CDR3 DNA: TGTGCCAGTTCCCTCGGGACAGGGCTTTACGAGCAGTACTTC; CDR3 protein: CASSLGTGLYEQYF
D gene: NA; J gene: TRBJ2-7; clone size: NA; V gene: TRBV5-1; CDR3 DNA: TGCGCCAGCAGCTTGGGGCCAGCCTACGAGCAGTACTTC; CDR3 protein: CASSLGPAYEQYF
D gene: TRBD1; J gene: TRBJ1-1; clone size: once; V gene: TRBV29-1; CDR3 DNA: TGCAGCGTTGACAGGGGGAGAAACACTGAAGCTTTCTTT; CDR3 protein: CSVDRGRNTEAFF
D gene: NA; J gene: TRBJ2-4; clone size: once; V gene: TRBV19; CDR3 DNA: TGTGCCAGTAGTACACCGGGTCTTCGAAAAAACATTCAGTACTTC; CDR3 protein: CASSTPGLRKNIQYF
D gene: NA; J gene: TRBJ1-3; clone size: NA; V gene: TRBV25-1; CDR3 DNA: TGTGCCAGCAGTGGGAACAGGGATAACTCTGGAAACACCATATATTTT; CDR3 protein: CASSGNRDNSGNTIYF
D gene: NA; J gene: TRBJ2-7; clone size: NA; V gene: TRBV5-1; CDR3 DNA: TGCGCCAGCAGCGGGAGACAGGCTCCCTCCTACGAGCAGTACTTC; CDR3 protein: CASSGRQAPSYEQYF
D gene: NA; J gene: TRBJ2-7; clone size: NA; V gene: TRBV6-1; CDR3 DNA: TGTGCCAGCAGTGAAGCTGGGACGGTCTCCTACGAGCAGTACTTC; CDR3 protein: CASSEAGTVSYEQYF
D gene: NA; J gene: TRBJ1-4; clone size: once; V gene: TRBV30; CDR3 DNA: TGTGCCTGGAGTCGGGGGGCTGTTGAAAAACTGTTTTTT; CDR3 protein: CAWSRGAVEKLFF
D gene: NA; J gene: TRBJ2-5; clone size: NA; V gene: TRBV2; CDR3 DNA: TGTGCCAGCATACTTCTCCAAGAGACCCAGTACTTC; CDR3 protein: CASILLQETQYF
D gene: TRBD1; J gene: TRBJ2-2; clone size: NA; V gene: TRBV7-2; CDR3 DNA: TGTGCCAGCAGCTACGACAGGGTTTCGAACACCGGGGAGCTGTTTTTT; CDR3 protein: CASSYDRVSNTGELFF
D gene: TRBD1; J gene: TRBJ2-7; clone size: once; V gene: TRBV28; CDR3 DNA: TGTGCCAGCCACCGAGTGGACAGGGGGAACGAGCAGTACTTC; CDR3 protein: CASHRVDRGNEQYF
D gene: NA; J gene: TRBJ1-1; clone size: many; V gene: TRBV10-3; CDR3 DNA: TGTGCCATCAGTGAAGACAGGTTGAACACTGAAGCTTTCTTT; CDR3 protein: CAISEDRLNTEAFF
D gene: TRBD2; J gene: TRBJ2-5; clone size: NA; V gene: TRBV30; CDR3 DNA: TGTGCCTGGGGGGGGGTTCTGGAGACCCAGTACTTC; CDR3 protein: CAWGGVLETQYF
D gene: NA; J gene: TRBJ2-2; clone size: once; V gene: TRBV5-4; CDR3 DNA: TGTGCCAGCAGCCCCGGGACTCCCCCTGGGGCCGGGGAGCTGTTTTTT; CDR3 protein: CASSPGTPPGAGELFF
D gene: TRBD1; J gene: TRBJ1-1; clone size: NA; V gene: TRBV5-1; CDR3 DNA: TGCGCCAGCAGTCCAGGGGGCTTGAACACTGAAGCTTTCTTT; CDR3 protein: CASSPGGLNTEAFF
D gene: TRBD2; J gene: TRBJ2-1; clone size: NA; V gene: TRBV29-1; CDR3 DNA: TGCAGCGTTGAAGATCGGGCTAGCGGGAGCTACAATGAGCAGTTCTTC; CDR3 protein: CSVEDRASGSYNEQFF
D gene: NA; J gene: TRBJ2-5; clone size: NA; V gene: TRBV10-1; CDR3 DNA: TGCGCCAGCAGTGAGGGGGGCCTAGGGGAGACCCAGTACTTC; CDR3 protein: CASSEGGLGETQYF
D gene: TRBD1; J gene: TRBJ2-2; clone size: NA; V gene: TRBV5-1; CDR3 DNA: TGCGCCAGCAGCCGGAACCGACAGGGGATTTCCCCTACCGGGGAGCTGTTTTTT; CDR3 protein: CASSRNRQGISPTGELFF
D gene: NA; J gene: TRBJ2-7; clone size: once; V gene: TRBV2; CDR3 DNA: TGTGCCAGCGGAGCCATGGGTAGGGGCTACGAGCAGTACTTC; CDR3 protein: CASGAMGRGYEQYF
D gene: NA; J gene: TRBJ1-3; clone size: NA; V gene: TRBV5-6; CDR3 DNA: TGTGCCAGCAGCTTGTACCGCCAGGGTGGGGACACCATATATTTT; CDR3 protein: CASSLYRQGGDTIYF